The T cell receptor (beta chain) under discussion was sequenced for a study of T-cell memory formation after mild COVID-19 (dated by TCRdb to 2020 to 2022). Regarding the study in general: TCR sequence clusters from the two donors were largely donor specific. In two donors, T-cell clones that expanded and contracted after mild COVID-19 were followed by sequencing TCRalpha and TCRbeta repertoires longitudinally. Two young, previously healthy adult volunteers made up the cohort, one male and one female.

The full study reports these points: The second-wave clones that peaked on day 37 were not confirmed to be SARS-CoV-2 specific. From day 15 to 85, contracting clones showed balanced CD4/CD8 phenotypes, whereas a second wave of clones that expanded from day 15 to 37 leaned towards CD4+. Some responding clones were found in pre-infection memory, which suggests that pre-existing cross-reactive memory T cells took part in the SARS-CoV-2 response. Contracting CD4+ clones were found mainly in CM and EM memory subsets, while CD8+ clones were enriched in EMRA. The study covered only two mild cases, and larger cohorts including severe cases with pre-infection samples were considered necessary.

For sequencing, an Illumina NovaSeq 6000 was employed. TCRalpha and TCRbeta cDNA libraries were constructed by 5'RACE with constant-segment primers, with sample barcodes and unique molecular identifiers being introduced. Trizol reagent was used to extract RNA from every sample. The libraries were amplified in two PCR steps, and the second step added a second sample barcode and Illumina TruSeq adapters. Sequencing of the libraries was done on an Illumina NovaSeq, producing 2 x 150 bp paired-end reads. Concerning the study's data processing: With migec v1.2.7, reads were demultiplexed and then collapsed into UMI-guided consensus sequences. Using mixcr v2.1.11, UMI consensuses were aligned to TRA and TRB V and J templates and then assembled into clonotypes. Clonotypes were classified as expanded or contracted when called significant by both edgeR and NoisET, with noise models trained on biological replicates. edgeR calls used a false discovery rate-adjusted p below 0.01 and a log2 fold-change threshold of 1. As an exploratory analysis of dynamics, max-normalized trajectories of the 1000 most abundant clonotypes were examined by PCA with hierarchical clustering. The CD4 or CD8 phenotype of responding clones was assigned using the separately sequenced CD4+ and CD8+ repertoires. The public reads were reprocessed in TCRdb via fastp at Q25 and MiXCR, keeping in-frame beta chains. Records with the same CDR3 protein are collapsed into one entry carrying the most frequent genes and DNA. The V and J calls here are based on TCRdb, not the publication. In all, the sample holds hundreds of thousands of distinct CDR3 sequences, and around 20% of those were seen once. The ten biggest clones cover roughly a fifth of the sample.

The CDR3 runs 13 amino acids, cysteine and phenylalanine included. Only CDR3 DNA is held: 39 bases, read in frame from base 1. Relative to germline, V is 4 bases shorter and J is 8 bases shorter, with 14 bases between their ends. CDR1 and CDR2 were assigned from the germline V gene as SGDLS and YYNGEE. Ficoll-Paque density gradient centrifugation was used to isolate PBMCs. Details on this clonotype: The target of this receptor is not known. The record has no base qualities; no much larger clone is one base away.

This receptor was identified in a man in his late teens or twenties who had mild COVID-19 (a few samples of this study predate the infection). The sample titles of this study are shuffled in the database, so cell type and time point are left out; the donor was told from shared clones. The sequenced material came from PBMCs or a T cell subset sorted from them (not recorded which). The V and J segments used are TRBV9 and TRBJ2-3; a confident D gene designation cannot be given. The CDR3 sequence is CASSPVLEGTQYF. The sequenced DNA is TGTGCCAGCAGCCCCGTCCTCGAAGGTACGCAGTATTTT.